The 18 T cell receptor beta chains listed next were all sequenced from one sample in a study of shared clonotypes between healthy human individuals. Clones were sequenced by immunoSEQ multiplex PCR, and TCRdb holds only the in-frame ones, with some missing. The data show some 1 million clones, 60% to 80% seen once. Sequencing was carried out using memory CD4+ T cells sorted from blood. Subset meaning: CD45RA-negative fraction. These receptors all stem from a man younger than 30 in good health.

The chain joins TRBV29-1 to TRBJ1-1; D uncertain. Trimming pared 2 bases from V and 5 bases from J, leaving 12 bases between. CDR1 SQVTM and CDR2 ANQGSEA come from the germline V gene. CDR3 length equals 13 residues. CDR3 sequence reads: CSVETDPRTEAFF. The CDR3 DNA sequence: TGCAGCGTTGAAACGGACCCGAGGACTGAAGCTTTCTTT. Together with reference TRBV29-1 and TRBJ1-1, the CDR3 gives the full variable domain: SAVISQKPSRDICQRGTSLTIQCQVDSQVTMMFWYRQQPGQSLTLIATANQGSEATYESGFVIDKFPISRPNLTFSTLTVSNMSPEDSSIYLCSVETDPRTEAFFGQGTRLTVV.

The CDR3 region is CASSLGTSAYNEQFF. The CDR3 DNA is TGCGCCAGCAGCTTGGGGACTAGCGCCTACAATGAGCAGTTCTTC. V is TRBV5-1 and J is TRBJ2-1; 9 nucleotides line up with TRBD2. J lost 2 bases, V lost 0 bases, and 0 bases had no gene match. The CDR3 loop spans 15 amino acids. Germline CDR1 and CDR2: SGHRS and YFSETQ.

The chain is built from TRBV19 and TRBJ1-2, with TRBD1 matching over 9 bases. Trimming took 7 bases from V and 0 from J; bases not matched to a gene: 6. This CDR3 is built from 15 residues. CDR1 and CDR2 from the germline V gene are LNHDA and SQIVND (reference sequence). The CDR3 region is CASTRGQGTNYGYTF. CDR3 bases: TGTGCCAGTACCCGGGGACAGGGAACTAACTATGGCTACACCTTC.

The chain links TRBV6-5 to TRBJ1-1; 8 bases agree with TRBD1. The CDR3 is 16 amino acids. CDR1 is MNHEY and CDR2 is SVGAGI in the germline V gene. With 2 bases clipped from V and 3 bases from J, the junction kept 8 bases outside the gene matches. CDR3 loop: CASSYRKGQAYTEAFF. The CDR3 DNA follows: TGTGCCAGCAGTTACCGTAAGGGACAGGCGTACACTGAAGCTTTCTTT.

This rearrangement joins TRBV6-1 to TRBJ2-7; D may be TRBD1 or TRBD2 (5 bases each). Germline V lookup: CDR1 MNHNS, CDR2 SASEGT. The CDR3 is 15 amino acids. V was clipped by 8 bases and J by 0 bases, with 17 bases between them. Written as DNA, the CDR3 is TGTGCCAGCTATGGGGGTACCGTGAGCTCCTACGAGCAGTACTTC. It specifies CASYGGTVSSYEQYF.

V and J are TRBV6-1 and TRBJ1-1; possibly TRBD1 for D (5 bases). The V gene's germline CDR1 is MNHNS and CDR2 SASEGT. This CDR3 is built from 15 residues. Trimming left V 9 bases short and J 0 bases short, with 17 bases between. In nucleotides, the CDR3 is TGTGCCAGTATACCGGGCCCGGGGCTGAACACTGAAGCTTTCTTT. Translating it yields CASIPGPGLNTEAFF.

In the case of this clone: This sample also contains other DNA sequences that code for the same CDR3. The chain uses TRBV9 and TRBJ2-7; TRBD2 matches at 9 bases. The CDR3 is made up of 16 amino acids. The germline V gene encodes CDR1 SGDLS and CDR2 YYNGEE. Trimming took 4 bases from V and 0 from J; bases not matched to a gene: 8. CDR3: CASSPQAGGPSYEQYF. Written as DNA, the CDR3 is TGTGCCAGCAGCCCCCAAGCGGGGGGCCCCTCCTACGAGCAGTACTTC. Looking up the rest from reference TRBV9 and TRBJ2-7 gives the full variable domain: DSGVTQTPKHLITATGQRVTLRCSPRSGDLSVYWYQQSLDQGLQFLIQYYNGEERAKGNILERFSAQQFPDLHSELNLSSLELGDSALYFCASSPQAGGPSYEQYFGPGTRLTVT.

V is TRBV2 and J is TRBJ2-5; 7 bases align to TRBD2. After removal of 5 bases from V and 2 bases from J, the junction contained 14 bases not matched to a gene. Germline loops: CDR1 SNHLY, CDR2 FYNNEI. The CDR3 runs to 17 residues. CDR3 protein: CASSWTGGGGPQETQYF. CDR3 coding DNA: TGTGCCAGCAGTTGGACGGGGGGTGGAGGGCCTCAAGAGACCCAGTACTTC.

V and J are TRBV19 and TRBJ2-6, with D unclear. Germline V gene sequence: CDR1 LNHDA, CDR2 SQIVND (reference sequence). The germline V and J ends were trimmed by 9 bases and 3 bases, with 3 bases remaining between them. This CDR3 spans 11 amino acids. CDR3 in amino acids: CASHGANVLTF. CDR3 DNA sequence: TGTGCCAGCCATGGGGCCAACGTCCTGACTTTC. The variable domain in full, completed from reference TRBV19 and TRBJ2-6, reads DGGITQSPKYLFRKEGQNVTLSCEQNLNHDAMYWYRQDPGQGLRLIYYSQIVNDFQKGDIAEGYSVSREKKESFPLTVTSAQKNPTAFYLCASHGANVLTFGAGSRLTVL.

The chain is built from TRBV19 and TRBJ1-5; maybe TRBD1 (5 bases). The length of the CDR3 is 13 residues. Trimming cost V 10 bases and J 5 bases, with 15 bases left between them. Germline-derived CDR1 and CDR2 are LNHDA and SQIVND (reference sequence). The CDR3 loop is CATARGGDQPQHF. As DNA, the CDR3 is TGTGCCACCGCGAGGGGCGGAGATCAGCCCCAGCATTTT.

The rearrangement joins TRBV4-2 to TRBJ2-7; 8 bases agree with TRBD2. Trimming removed 1 base from V and 3 bases from J; junction bases left unmatched: 8. The germline V gene encodes CDR1 LGHNA and CDR2 YNFKEQ. The CDR3 sequence is 16 residues long. DNA of the CDR3: TGTGCCAGCAGCCAAGCCGTATCCAGCGGGGGCTACGAGCAGTACTTC. Encoded protein: CASSQAVSSGGYEQYF.

V usage is TRBV15 and J usage is TRBJ2-7; 8 nucleotides line up with TRBD1. The V gene's germline CDR1 is LNHNV and CDR2 YYDKDF (reference sequence). Trimming removed 1 base from V and 7 bases from J; junction bases left unmatched: 6. There are 14 residues in the CDR3. The CDR3 nucleotides read TGTGCCACCAGCAGAGTAGACAGGGGAAGGGAGCAGTACTTC. It specifies CATSRVDRGREQYF.

This chain links TRBV10-3 with TRBJ1-6, with 8 bases aligning to TRBD1. The CDR3 has 16 residues. Germline values: CDR1 ENHRY, CDR2 SYGVKD. The junction had 9 bases not matched to a gene; V was cut back by 3 bases and J by 8 bases. This chain's CDR3 is CAISEEDRAGYSPLHF. The CDR3 DNA reads TGTGCCATCAGTGAAGAGGACAGGGCAGGCTATTCACCCCTCCACTTT.

This clone was recorded once. The gene calls are TRBV19 and TRBJ2-5; perhaps TRBD1 as D (6 bases). V was pared by 5 bases and J by 2 bases, with 12 bases between. Germline CDR1 reads LNHDA; CDR2 reads SQIVND (reference sequence). The CDR3 contains 14 residues. For the CDR3, the DNA is TGTGCCAGTAGTCCCCAGGGGTTTCAAGAGACCCAGTACTTC. The encoded protein is CASSPQGFQETQYF.

The chain combines TRBV2 with TRBJ2-7; no reliable D call. V was trimmed by 6 bases and J by 2 bases, leaving 17 bases between them. Germline-derived CDR1 and CDR2 are SNHLY and FYNNEI. This CDR3 has 15 amino acids. CDR3 DNA: TGTGCCAGCAGCCGATATGGAGAGAGCGCCTACGAGCAGTACTTC. It encodes CASSRYGESAYEQYF.

V and J are TRBV30 and TRBJ1-2, with a weak D call TRBD1 (6 bases). This CDR3 comprises 13 residues. Trimming removed 3 bases at V and 4 bases at J, with 12 bases between. The germline V gene has CDR1 GTSNPN and CDR2 SVGIG (reference sequence). CDR3 protein: CAWRTGGVYGYTF. DNA of the CDR3: TGTGCCTGGAGGACAGGAGGAGTCTATGGCTACACCTTC.

The rearrangement joins TRBV5-6 to TRBJ2-7; 7 positions match TRBD1. The CDR3 extends over 13 amino acids. Germline-derived CDR1 and CDR2 are SGHDT and YYEEEE. J lost 3 bases, V lost 4 bases, and 4 bases had no gene match. CDR3 sequence reads: CASSIRQGYEQYF. Here the CDR3 DNA reads TGTGCCAGCAGCATTAGACAGGGCTACGAGCAGTACTTC.

The chain has TRBV7-6 and TRBJ2-1; D is perhaps TRBD1 or TRBD2 (5 bases each). The CDR3 has 16 amino acids. V shed 2 bases and J shed 7 bases, with 18 bases lying between them. CDR1 is SGHVS and CDR2 is FNYEAQ in the germline V gene. CDR3 DNA sequence: TGTGCCAGCAGCTTACGGTCTGGGACGGGTGGAAATGAGCAGTTCTTC. Encoded protein: CASSLRSGTGGNEQFF.